Each of the 10 T cell receptor beta chains below was sequenced from the same sample in a study of T cells in Graves' hyperthyroidism and ophthalmopathy. Researchers amplified the TCR beta CDR3 regions from RNA transcripts. The HTBI primer set was used in a first-round RT-PCR of the TCR CDR3. TCRdb reprocessed the multiplex PCR reads with MiXCR, giving one entry per CDR3 protein. Among hundreds of thousands of distinct CDR3 sequences listed, 30% to 40% were seen once. The source material was blood. The receptors shown here come from a woman between 40 and 50 years old with Graves' hyperthyroidism.

As for this clonotype: With a much larger clone just one base away, this may be a read error. This chain uses TRBV5-1 with TRBJ1-6; D call uncertain. The CDR3 has 16 amino acids. V lost 0 bases and J lost 4, with 11 bases in between. In germline, CDR1 is SGHRS, CDR2 YFSETQ. DNA of the CDR3: TGCGCCAGCAGCTTGGATAGGACGGAGTATAATTCACCCCTCCACTTT. Residues: CASSLDRTEYNSPLHF.

This clonotype appeared a few times. The genes are TRBV12-3 or TRBV12-4 and TRBJ1-5, with D perhaps TRBD1 (6 bases). The V end was cut by 2 bases, the J end by 6 bases, with 14 bases between. The CDR3 has 15 amino acids. The CDR3 is CASSLLGRGTQPQHF. The CDR3 DNA is TGTGCCAGCAGTTTACTTGGCAGGGGAACTCAGCCCCAGCATTTT.

The V and J genes are TRBV29-1 and TRBJ2-3, with a weak D call TRBD2 (6 bases). This CDR3 comprises 13 residues. Germline CDR1 and CDR2: SQVTM and ANQGSEA. The germline V and J ends were trimmed by 4 bases and 5 bases, with 13 bases remaining between them. This CDR3 reads CSVGRTGVDTQYF. The CDR3 DNA reads as TGCAGCGTTGGCCGGACGGGAGTAGATACGCAGTATTTT.

The chain carries TRBV29-1 and TRBJ2-7; 11 nucleotides align to TRBD2. The germline V gene has CDR1 SQVTM and CDR2 ANQGSEA. The CDR3 contains 16 residues. V was clipped by 5 bases and J by 4 bases; unmatched bases: 13. The CDR3 sequence is CSVRGLAGGRLYEQYF. DNA for the CDR3: TGCAGCGTTCGTGGGCTAGCGGGGGGACGATTGTACGAGCAGTACTTC.

This clonotype was found many times. The rearrangement uses TRBV7-2 and TRBJ2-7; 11 nucleotides line up with TRBD2. J gave up 7 bases and V 7 bases, and 12 bases lay outside the gene matches. This CDR3 comprises 15 residues. Germline V CDR1 and CDR2: SGHTA, FQGNSA. This chain's CDR3 is CASTPLAGGRGEQYF. CDR3 coding DNA: TGTGCCAGCACTCCTCTAGCGGGGGGCAGAGGAGAGCAGTACTTC.

Note on this clonotype: Given a much more abundant clone one base away, this may be a read error. The chain is built from TRBV12-3 or TRBV12-4 and TRBJ2-7; D not certain. Trimming took 5 bases from V and 0 from J, leaving 14 bases between them. The CDR3 loop spans 15 amino acids. CDR3 nucleotides: TGTGCCAGCAGTGAGCGAGACAAACCCTCCTACGAGCAGTACTTC. It translates to CASSERDKPSYEQYF.

This clonotype was seen ten or more times. The chain couples TRBV15 to TRBJ2-5; a possible D gene is TRBD2 (5 bases). Germline lookup yields CDR1 LNHNV and CDR2 YYDKDF (reference sequence). The V gene lost 1 base and the J gene lost 3 bases, with 9 bases spanning the gap. CDR3 size: 14 residues. CDR3 sequence (DNA): TGTGCCACCAGCAGAGTAGGACTTGAAGAGACCCAGTACTTC. As protein: CATSRVGLEETQYF.

In its sample, this clonotype was seen many times. The genes are TRBV7-2 and TRBJ1-1; the D is unclear. Per the germline V gene, CDR1 is SGHTA and CDR2 is FQGNSA. The CDR3 is made up of 13 amino acids. The ends were cut back, 3 bases at V and 6 bases at J, with 11 bases in the middle. In DNA form, the CDR3 reads TGTGCCAGCAGCTTTAGCCATACGGCTGAAGCTTTCTTT. Amino acids: CASSFSHTAEAFF.

This clonotype was observed at least ten times. This chain's CDR3 is CAIRAQGEEPQHF. In DNA form, the CDR3 reads TGTGCCATCAGGGCTCAGGGGGAAGAGCCCCAGCATTTT. The V call is TRBV10-3, the J call TRBJ1-5, with 7 bases aligning to TRBD1. Germline V gene data show CDR1 as ENHRY and CDR2 as SYGVKD. This CDR3 has 13 residues. The V segment lost 6 bases and the J segment 8 bases; nucleotides outside the gene matches: 7.

This clonotype was detected only a few times. This rearrangement joins TRBV5-4 to TRBJ2-7; the D gene could be TRBD1 or TRBD2 (6 bases each). V was trimmed by 1 base and J by 0 bases, leaving 11 bases between them. From germline, CDR1 is SGHNT and CDR2 YYREEE (reference sequence). The CDR3 contains 15 residues. CDR3: CASSLMGGPSYEQYF. The CDR3 DNA reads TGTGCCAGCAGCTTGATGGGGGGCCCCTCCTACGAGCAGTACTTC. The whole variable domain, remainder taken from reference TRBV5-4 and TRBJ2-7, is ETGVTQSPTHLIKTRGQQVTLRCSSQSGHNTVSWYQQALGQGPQFIFQYYREEENGRGNFPPRFSGLQFPNYSSELNVNALELDDSALYLCASSLMGGPSYEQYFGPGTRLTVT.